This TCR beta chain was sequenced for a study of blood T cell repertoires in COVID-19. The method was immunoSEQ multiplex PCR; TCRdb's version includes in-frame clones alone and lacks a portion of them. The data hold a few hundred thousand clones, with approximately 91% observed a single time. The CDR3 contains 11 residues. V was cut by 6 bases and J by 7 bases, with 9 bases left in between. What was sequenced was peripheral blood. This TCR came from a middle-aged man with acute or convalescent COVID-19. The chain recombines TRBV12-3 or TRBV12-4 with TRBJ1-1, with D possibly TRBD1 on 5 matching bases. CDR3 region: CASRWGDEAFF. The CDR3, as DNA: TGTGCCAGCAGGTGGGGGGATGAAGCTTTCTTT.